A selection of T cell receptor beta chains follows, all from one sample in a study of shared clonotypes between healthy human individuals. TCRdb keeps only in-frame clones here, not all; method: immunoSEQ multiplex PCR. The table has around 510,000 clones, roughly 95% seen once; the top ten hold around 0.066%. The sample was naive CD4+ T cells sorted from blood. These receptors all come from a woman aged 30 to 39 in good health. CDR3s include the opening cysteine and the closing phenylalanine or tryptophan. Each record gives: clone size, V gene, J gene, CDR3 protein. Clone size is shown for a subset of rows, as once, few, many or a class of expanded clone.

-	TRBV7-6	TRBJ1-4	CASSLYPDRGNEKLFF
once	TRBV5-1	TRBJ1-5	CASSLSGVPQPQHF
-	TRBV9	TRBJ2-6	CASSGVSSGANVLTF
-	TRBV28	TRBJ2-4	CASNEQRKGVAKNIQYF
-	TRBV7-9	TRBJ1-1	CASSHGPEAFF
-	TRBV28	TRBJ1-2	CASSLGADPHGGYTF
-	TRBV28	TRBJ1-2	CASSFELYRVLYGYTF
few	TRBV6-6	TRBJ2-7	CASSPNPGLAYEQYF
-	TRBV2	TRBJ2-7	CASSELRGLTYEQYF
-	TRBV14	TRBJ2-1	CASSQSAGLYNEQFF
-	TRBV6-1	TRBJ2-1	CASSGRIWPGEQFF
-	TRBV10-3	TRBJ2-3	CAISFSGTGVFTDTQYF
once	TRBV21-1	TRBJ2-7	CASCELRVTGVTYEQYF
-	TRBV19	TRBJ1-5	CASSMTWKSNQPQHF